A selection of T cell receptor beta chains follows, all from one sample in a study of blood T cell repertoires in COVID-19. Data came from immunoSEQ multiplex PCR; TCRdb stores just in-frame clones and leaves some out. Seen here are 35,000 to 55,000 clones, 82% observed once, and the top ten hold about 4%. Source material: peripheral blood. The receptors shown here come from a woman in her 70s with acute or convalescent COVID-19. Both conserved end residues are part of each CDR3.

v_call	j_call	cdr3_length	cdr3_aa
TRBV5-3	TRBJ1-5	15	CARSLVDRVGQPQHF
TRBV28	TRBJ2-7	15	CASSSAGTAKIEQYF
TRBV6-5	TRBJ1-2	15	CASSDPGQGIAGYTF
TRBV7-2	TRBJ1-2	13	CASTNRGGWGYTF
TRBV5-1	TRBJ2-7	15	CASSGLATSSYEQYF
TRBV5-1	TRBJ2-1	17	CASSLSGVAGGNNEQFF
TRBV27	TRBJ1-3	15	CASSDLQGFGNTIYF
TRBV5-1	TRBJ1-1	12	CASSTGNTEAFF
TRBV21-1	TRBJ2-2	14	CASLGGPGTGELFF
TRBV3-1/TRBV3-2	TRBJ2-3	17	CASSQDGTSGDPDTQYF
TRBV7-6	TRBJ2-2	17	CASSLGAGGPGTGELFF
TRBV18	TRBJ1-1	14	CASSTGTLYTEAFF
TRBV4-1	TRBJ1-5	15	CASSQDRQYNQPQHF
TRBV15	TRBJ2-1	15	CATSRGRGLNYEQFF
TRBV7-3	TRBJ2-1	13	CASSLGSRSKQFF
TRBV5-1	TRBJ1-4	16	CASSLGQGALSEKLFF
TRBV5-1	TRBJ1-3	14	CASSQAVSGNTIYF
TRBV5-6	TRBJ2-1	15	CASSLVEGGGYEQFF
TRBV9	TRBJ2-2	15	CASSVEQGASGELFF
TRBV30	TRBJ2-7	15	CAWSPYSGARYEQYF
TRBV11-3	TRBJ2-3	15	CASSPSGASTDTQYF
TRBV12-5	TRBJ2-7	15	CASGLVLGQGSEQYF
TRBV15	TRBJ2-7	13	CATSRNRGGEQYF
TRBV6-5	TRBJ2-7	14	CASSYSYRPYEQYF
TRBV6-5	TRBJ2-7	11	CASRERAAPNF
TRBV25-1	TRBJ2-1	16	CASIRTGGLDYNEQFF
TRBV5-1	TRBJ2-7	18	CASSPRGLAGLRVYEQYF
TRBV29-1	TRBJ2-1	14	CSVPRGWTGNEQFF
TRBV5-8	TRBJ2-3	14	CASSLGRGGDTQYF
TRBV5-8	TRBJ1-1	14	CASTILRGWAEAFF
TRBV28	TRBJ1-2	15	CASSQGRQGGYGYTF
TRBV6-2/TRBV6-3	TRBJ2-1	15	CASSRGRKSDNEQFF
TRBV11-2	TRBJ1-1	15	CASSSMGLSNTEAFF
TRBV30	TRBJ1-5	15	CAWSEWGLGNQPQHF
TRBV5-1	TRBJ2-1	13	CASSPGKPNEQFF
TRBV19	TRBJ1-2	14	CASRRQGLGDGYTF
TRBV18	TRBJ1-2	18	CASSPSWAEINKFDGYTF
TRBV9	TRBJ2-1	16	CASSASDRGSYNEQFF
TRBV10-2	TRBJ1-2	12	CASALRQQGYTF
TRBV11-2	TRBJ2-1	12	CASRLAGNEQFF
TRBV28	TRBJ1-4	16	CASSPDGQGRREKLFF
TRBV27	TRBJ2-7	14	CASSFGQGSYEQYF
TRBV29-1	TRBJ1-4	13	CSGGEAPGEKLFF
TRBV18	TRBJ1-3	16	CASSLDRGTSGNTIYF
TRBV2	TRBJ2-7	12	CASSGLAYEQYF
TRBV7-3	TRBJ2-1	18	CASSSTRGTSAAYNEQFF
TRBV6-5	TRBJ2-1	15	CASSLADKRYNEQFF
TRBV5-4	TRBJ1-1	16	CASSLGRAQENTEAFF
TRBV9	TRBJ2-5	15	CASSPTSGRAETQYF
TRBV7-2	TRBJ2-7	13	CASSRELAGEQYF
TRBV5-6	TRBJ2-5	16	CASSWGQGSLAETQYF
TRBV12-3/TRBV12-4	TRBJ1-1	11	CASSLSGEAFF
TRBV28	TRBJ2-7	14	CASSGAGTGDEQYF
TRBV6-5	TRBJ2-7	15	CASRGGAGAQREQYF
TRBV4-3	TRBJ2-3	14	CASSQEEGGDTQYF
TRBV21-1	TRBJ2-7	17	CASSKARGTGGGDEQYF
TRBV9	TRBJ1-1	14	CASSVIRENTEAFF
TRBV18	TRBJ2-5	14	CASSPTSGQETQYF